The rows below give T cell receptor beta chains drawn from one sample of a study of T cell repertoires in ileal Crohn's disease. The method was immunoSEQ multiplex PCR; TCRdb's version includes in-frame clones alone and lacks a portion of them. The sample lists 2,000 to 2,500 clones, roughly 80% seen once, with approximately 15% in the top ten. Sequenced: ileal tissue. These receptors came from an adult with Crohn's disease. Each CDR3 is given with its conserved first and last residue. Fields, in order: CDR3 length, D gene, V gene, J gene, clone size, CDR3 DNA, CDR3 protein. A D gene is named only where the DNA matches it firmly. Part of the rows lack a size; the others show once, few, many or a class for expanded clones.

13,-,TRBV2,TRBJ1-2,-,TGTGCCAGCAGTTACAGGGATGAATATGGCTACACCTTC,CASSYRDEYGYTF
14,TRBD2,TRBV27,TRBJ2-7,-,TGTGCCAGCAGTAAGGGACTAGCTCTCTACGAGCAGTACTTC,CASSKGLALYEQYF
15,TRBD2,TRBV10-1,TRBJ2-2,-,TGCGCCAGCGGACTAGCGGGGGAAGACACCGGGGAGCTGTTTTTT,CASGLAGEDTGELFF
21,TRBD1,TRBV10-3,TRBJ2-3,once,TGTGCCATCAGACCCCTTGCTGGACAGGGCTACCTAAAGGGGGTCACAGATACGCAGTATTTT,CAIRPLAGQGYLKGVTDTQYF
16,-,TRBV19,TRBJ1-2,few,TGTGCCAGTAGCTATAACAGGGACCCGTTCTACTATGGCTACACCTTC,CASSYNRDPFYYGYTF
14,-,TRBV7-2,TRBJ2-5,-,TGTGCCAGCAGCTTAAGGTCAGGGAGGGAGACCCAGTACTTC,CASSLRSGRETQYF
15,TRBD2,TRBV7-2,TRBJ2-3,-,TGTGCCAGCAGCTTGACTAGCGGGGTGATGAATACGCAGTATTTT,CASSLTSGVMNTQYF
14,TRBD1,TRBV9,TRBJ1-6,-,TGTGCCAGCAGCGTAGGACAGGGGACTTCACCCCTCCACTTT,CASSVGQGTSPLHF
12,TRBD2,TRBV7-9,TRBJ2-4,few,TGTGCCAGCAGCCGTGGGACTAGCATTCAGTACTTC,CASSRGTSIQYF
13,-,TRBV14,TRBJ1-2,-,TGTGCCAGCAGCCGAGGGTCTAACTATGGCTACACCTTC,CASSRGSNYGYTF
15,-,TRBV14,TRBJ2-2,-,TGTGCCAGCAGCCAAAGGAGAGGGGGCACCGGGGAGCTGTTTTTT,CASSQRRGGTGELFF
14,-,TRBV28,TRBJ1-3,-,TGTGCCAGCAGTCCCTTGACGGGAGGAAACACCATATATTTT,CASSPLTGGNTIYF
13,TRBD2,TRBV4-3,TRBJ2-4,-,TGCGCCAGCAGCCAAAGAACTAGCGGCGCCCGGTACTTC,CASSQRTSGARYF
17,-,TRBV5-6,TRBJ1-2,-,TGTGCCAGCAGCTTGTCCTCATTATCACAGGGTTTTTATGGCTACACCTTC,CASSLSSLSQGFYGYTF
13,-,TRBV27,TRBJ1-2,-,TGTGCCAGCAAGCAGACAGCTAACTATGGCTACACCTTC,CASKQTANYGYTF
14,-,TRBV2,TRBJ2-1,-,TGTGCCAGCGCACTAAAACTAGCATCCAATGAGCAGTTCTTC,CASALKLASNEQFF
14,-,TRBV2,TRBJ1-1,-,TGTGCCAGCAGAGGAGGTCAGGTCCTAACTGAAGCTTTCTTT,CASRGGQVLTEAFF
15,TRBD1,TRBV6-1,TRBJ2-7,few,TGTGCCAGCAGTGAAGGGACAGGGCCCACCTACGAGCAGTACTTC,CASSEGTGPTYEQYF
15,-,TRBV2,TRBJ2-1,-,TGTGCCAGCAGTGCTCGGGGGAGAGCTACAGTTGAGCAGTTCTTC,CASSARGRATVEQFF
14,-,TRBV7-8,TRBJ2-2,-,TGTGCCAGCAGCTTAGGCCCGGGAACCGGGGAGCTGGTTTTT,CASSLGPGTGELVF
13,-,TRBV14,TRBJ1-2,-,TGTGCCAGCAGTAAGGGGACTAACTATGGCTACACCTTC,CASSKGTNYGYTF
13,-,TRBV10-2,TRBJ1-2,-,TGCGCCAGCAGTGCGGGGGGAAACTATGGCTACACCTTC,CASSAGGNYGYTF
15,-,TRBV19,TRBJ1-1,few,TGTGCCAGTAGTAGTACGGGTGTTATGAACACTGAAGCTTTCTTT,CASSSTGVMNTEAFF
14,TRBD2,TRBV18,TRBJ2-7,-,TGTGCCAGCTCCCAGACTAGCGGGAAGGGCGAGCAGTACTTC,CASSQTSGKGEQYF
18,-,TRBV9,TRBJ2-2,-,TGTGCCAGCAGCGTAGACAATAAGAGGATCCAGAACACCGGGGAGCTGTTTTTT,CASSVDNKRIQNTGELFF
19,-,TRBV18,TRBJ2-2,-,TGTGCCAGCTCATCAACGGGCACAGGACGGGGGATTAACACCGGGGAGCTGTTTTTT,CASSSTGTGRGINTGELFF